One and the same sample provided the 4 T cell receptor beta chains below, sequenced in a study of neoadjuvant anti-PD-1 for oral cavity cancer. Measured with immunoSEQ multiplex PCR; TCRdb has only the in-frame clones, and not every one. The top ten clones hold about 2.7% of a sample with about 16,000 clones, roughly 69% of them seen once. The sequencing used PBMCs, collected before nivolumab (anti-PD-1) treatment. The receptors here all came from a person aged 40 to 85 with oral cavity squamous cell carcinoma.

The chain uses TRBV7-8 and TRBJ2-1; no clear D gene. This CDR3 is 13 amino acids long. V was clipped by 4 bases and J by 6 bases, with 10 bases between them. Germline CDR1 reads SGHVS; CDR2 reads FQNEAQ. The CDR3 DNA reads TGTGCCAGCAGCTGGATACCTAGCAATGAGCAGTTCTTC. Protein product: CASSWIPSNEQFF. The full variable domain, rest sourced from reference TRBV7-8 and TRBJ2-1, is GAGVSQSPRYKVAKRGQDVALRCDPISGHVSLFWYQQALGQGPEFLTYFQNEAQLDKSGLPSDRFFAERPEGSVSTLKIQRTQQEDSAVYLCASSWIPSNEQFFGPGTRLTVL.

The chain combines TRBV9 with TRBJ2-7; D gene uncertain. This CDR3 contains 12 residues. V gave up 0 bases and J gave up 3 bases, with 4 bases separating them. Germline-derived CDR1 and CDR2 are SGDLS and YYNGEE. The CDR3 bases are TGTGCCAGCAGCGTAGAGGGCTACGAGCAGTACTTC. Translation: CASSVEGYEQYF.

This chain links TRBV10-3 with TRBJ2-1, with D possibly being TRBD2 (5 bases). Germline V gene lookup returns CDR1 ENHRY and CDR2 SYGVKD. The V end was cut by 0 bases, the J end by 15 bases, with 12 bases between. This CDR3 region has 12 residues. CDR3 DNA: TGTGCCATCAGTGAGTCGGGAGCGTCCCTGTTCTTC. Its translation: CAISESGASLFF.

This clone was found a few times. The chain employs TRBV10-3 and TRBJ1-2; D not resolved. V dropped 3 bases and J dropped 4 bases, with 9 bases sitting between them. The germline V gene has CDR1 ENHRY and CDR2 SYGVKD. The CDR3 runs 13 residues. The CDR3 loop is CAISDEDLYGYTF. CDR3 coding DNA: TGTGCCATCAGTGATGAAGACCTCTATGGCTACACCTTC.